Shown below are 14 T cell receptor beta chains from a single sample sequenced in a study of T cells expressing NK-cell markers (dated by TCRdb to about 2020). The library was built by means of 5' RACE. TCRdb names Illumina HiSeq 2000 as the instrument used. The reads, reprocessed by TCRdb, yield one row per CDR3 protein sequence and no DNA. The table for this sample shows 300,000 to 500,000 distinct CDR3 sequences. Around 11% of the sample comes from the top ten. What was sequenced was blood T cells: a sorted CD56 or NKG2C T cell subset, CD4+ or CD8+ T cells, or bulk PBMC T cells (not recorded which). These receptors were collected from a woman aged 50 to 60 in good health. Donor details come from another sample of the same person, matched by shared clones.

This chain joins TRBV27 and TRBJ2-2. CDR3 length: 12 amino acids. CDR1 is MNHEY, CDR2 SMNVEV, per germline (reference sequence). This CDR3 is CASISDTGELFF.

The genes are TRBV3-1 and TRBJ1-1; lacking DNA, the TRBD1 call made by TCRdb goes unchecked. CDR3 length: 15 amino acids. Germline V lookup: CDR1 LGHDT, CDR2 YNNKEL (reference sequence). CDR3: CASSQIGTQGTEAFF.

The CDR3: CASSLSSGAWDTQYF. The chain is built from TRBV27 and TRBJ2-3; absent DNA, TCRdb's TRBD2 call cannot be checked. In germline, CDR1 is MNHEY, CDR2 SMNVEV (reference sequence). This CDR3 region has 15 residues.

This sequence joins TRBV7-8 and TRBJ1-6. The germline V gene encodes CDR1 SGHVS and CDR2 FQNEAQ. The CDR3 consists of 15 residues. The CDR3 here is CASSLIYDSNSPLHF.

The rearrangement uses TRBV28 and TRBJ1-1; TCRdb designates TRBD1, a call that cannot be tested without DNA. This CDR3 spans 15 amino acids. Germline-derived CDR1 and CDR2 are MDHEN and SYDVKM. CDR3 amino acids: CASSLSPGNVPRAFF.

V is TRBV14 and J is TRBJ2-7. CDR1 SGHDN and CDR2 FVKESK come from the germline V gene. The CDR3 covers 13 residues. This CDR3 reads CASGLAESYEQYF.

V usage is TRBV28 and J usage is TRBJ2-3; absent DNA, TCRdb's TRBD2 call cannot be checked. The germline V gene has CDR1 MDHEN and CDR2 SYDVKM. The CDR3 contains 16 residues. Here the CDR3 reads CASSPGDSGHTDTQYF.

V is TRBV27 and J is TRBJ1-6. The CDR3 covers 12 residues. Germline loops: CDR1 MNHEY, CDR2 SMNVEV (reference sequence). CDR3 region: CASSFRGSPLHF.

The V gene is TRBV4-1, the J gene TRBJ2-3. From germline, CDR1 is MGHRA and CDR2 YSYEKL. The CDR3 has 14 amino acids. CDR3 sequence: CASSQVTPTDTQYF.

J is TRBJ2-1 and V is TRBV7-6; there is no DNA to check the TCRdb D call of TRBD2. The CDR3 sequence is 16 residues long. Looked up from germline, CDR1 is SGHVS and CDR2 is FNYEAQ. The CDR3 sequence is CASSFTGTSRYNEQFF.

CDR3 sequence: CASRDPSFTDTQYF. This chain connects TRBV6-1 to TRBJ2-3; TCRdb designates TRBD2, a call that cannot be tested without DNA. Germline lookup yields CDR1 MNHNS and CDR2 SASEGT. CDR3 length equals 14 residues.

This sequence joins TRBV5-1 and TRBJ2-7; TCRdb proposes TRBD1, but this gene call is untestable without DNA. The CDR3 loop spans 14 amino acids. Germline CDR1 SGHRS, CDR2 YFSETQ. The CDR3: CASSLQGADFTQYF.

The V gene is TRBV18, the J gene TRBJ2-2; the TCRdb D gene call, TRBD1, has no DNA to confirm it. The CDR3 totals 15 residues. The germline V gene encodes CDR1 KGHSH and CDR2 LQKENI. The chain's CDR3 is CASSPGTDNTGELFF.

The chain is built from TRBV3-1 and TRBJ2-4. In germline, CDR1 is LGHDT, CDR2 YNNKEL (reference sequence). The CDR3 is 18 residues long. The CDR3 here is CASSQDVGWRIDKNIQYF.